A selection of T cell receptor beta chains follows, all from one sample in a study of T cell repertoires in cytomegalovirus infection. TCRdb re-derived calls from the reads in MiXCR, one entry per CDR3 protein. This sample has 350,000 to 500,000 distinct CDR3 sequences, with under 40% found just once. The sample taken for sequencing was PBMCs. The receptors here all came from a human donor in good health (CMV status not recorded). Some clones in this sample may be carry-over from other donors' samples. CDR3s include the opening cysteine and the closing phenylalanine or tryptophan. Fields, in order: D gene, J gene, clone size, V gene, CDR3 length, CDR3 DNA, CDR3 protein. The D gene is left open where the match is weak. Not every row has a clone size; where given, it reads once, few, many or a size class.

TRBD2	TRBJ2-3	many	TRBV7-8	16	TGTGCCAGCAGCTTGATTCCCAGCGGGGGTCTAGATACGCAGTATTTT	CASSLIPSGGLDTQYF
.	TRBJ2-3	once	TRBV11-2	16	TGTGCCAGCAGCCCGCTGACGGGACAACGCACAGATACGCAGTATTTT	CASSPLTGQRTDTQYF
.	TRBJ1-2	many	TRBV11-2	12	TGTGCCAGCAGCCAATCAGGGTATGGCTACACCTTC	CASSQSGYGYTF
.	TRBJ1-1	.	TRBV7-2	15	TGTGCCAGCAGCTTAGACCTGCCGGGGAACACTGAATCTTTCTTT	CASSLDLPGNTESFF
TRBD1	TRBJ2-7	many	TRBV7-6	15	TGTGCCAGCAGCTTAATTTCCGGGACAGCCTACGAGCAGTACTTC	CASSLISGTAYEQYF
.	TRBJ2-5	.	TRBV11-2	14	TGTGCCAGCAGCTTTAGGAACCAACAAGAGACCCAGTACTTC	CASSFRNQQETQYF
.	TRBJ1-1	few	TRBV2	12	TGTGCCAGCACAAGTCCGAACACTGAAGCTTTCTTT	CASTSPNTEAFF
.	TRBJ1-6	.	TRBV6-1	13	TGTGCCAGCAGTGAATGGGGAAATTCACACCTCCACTTT	CASSEWGNSHLHF
.	TRBJ1-5	few	TRBV15	14	TGTGCCACCAGCAGAGTCGGAGGGACACAGCCCCAGCATTTT	CATSRVGGTQPQHF
.	TRBJ1-1	.	TRBV28	15	TGTGCCAGCAGTGGCTCAAGAGAGTCGCCCACTGAAGCTTTCTTT	CASSGSRESPTEAFF
.	TRBJ2-7	.	TRBV6-5	16	TGTGCCAGCAGTTACTCGCCCAGGGGGGGCTCCTACGAGCAGTACTTC	CASSYSPRGGSYEQYF
.	TRBJ2-7	.	TRBV4-1	14	TGCGCCAGCAGCCAAGAGGGACTGCTTTACGAGCAGTACTTC	CASSQEGLLYEQYF
.	TRBJ2-1	.	TRBV4-1	15	TGCGCCAGCAGCCAAGTCCTCGGTCCACCTAATGAGCAGTTCTTC	CASSQVLGPPNEQFF
TRBD1	TRBJ2-3	.	TRBV6-5	13	TGTGCCAGCAGTCTCCAAGACAGGGGAACGCAGTATTTT	CASSLQDRGTQYF
TRBD2	TRBJ2-3	.	TRBV27	18	TGTGCCAGCAGTGCAGCATTAGGGACTAGCGGGGATACAGATACGCAGTATTTT	CASSAALGTSGDTDTQYF
.	TRBJ2-2	many	TRBV12-3/TRBV12-4	14	TGTGCCAGCAGTTTACGTAGCAGAACCGGGGAGCTGTTTTTT	CASSLRSRTGELFF
TRBD1	TRBJ1-1	.	TRBV20-1	14	TGCAGTGCTCATTCCGGGACAGGTGGGACTGAAGCTTTCTTT	CSAHSGTGGTEAFF
TRBD1	TRBJ1-2	.	TRBV12-3/TRBV12-4	13	TGTGCCAGCAGTTTCGGACAGGGGACCGGCTACACCTTC	CASSFGQGTGYTF
TRBD1	TRBJ1-4	.	TRBV7-6	16	TGTGCAAGCAGCTTAGTGGGGACAGTTTATAGTGAAAAACTGTTTTTT	CASSLVGTVYSEKLFF
.	TRBJ2-3	few	TRBV6-1	13	TGTGCCAGCAGGGGGACCGGCACAGATACGCAGTATTTT	CASRGTGTDTQYF
.	TRBJ1-1	few	TRBV28	18	TGTGCCAGCAGCCATGACAACCTGGGGGGGTGGGTGAACACTGAAGCTTTCTTT	CASSHDNLGGWVNTEAFF
.	TRBJ1-1	few	TRBV6-2/TRBV6-3	13	TGTGCCAGCACTCTCAGCCCGGGAACTGAAGCTTTCTTT	CASTLSPGTEAFF
.	TRBJ1-5	.	TRBV20-1	14	TGCAGTGCTAGGGCCGGGACAACAATTCAGCCCCAGCATTTT	CSARAGTTIQPQHF
.	TRBJ2-7	many	TRBV7-8	16	TGTGCCAGCAGCCGGTGGGACTTTATCAGGGGTGACGAGCAGTACTTC	CASSRWDFIRGDEQYF
.	TRBJ1-3	many	TRBV7-6	18	TGTGCCAGCAGCTTATATTCGGTACAGGGAATCTCTGGAAACACCATATATTTT	CASSLYSVQGISGNTIYF
.	TRBJ1-2	.	TRBV2	10	TGTGCCAGCAGTGAACGGGTGTACACCTTC	CASSERVYTF
.	TRBJ2-7	.	TRBV10-3	11	TGTGCCATCAGTGATGCGTACGAGCAGTACTTC	CAISDAYEQYF
.	TRBJ2-1	.	TRBV28	15	TGTGCCAGCAGACAACGGGGTAGTGGATACAATGAGCAGTTCTTC	CASRQRGSGYNEQFF
.	TRBJ1-2	many	TRBV4-1	15	TGCGCCAGCAGCCAAGATCCGTGGCAGGGGTATGGCTACACCTTC	CASSQDPWQGYGYTF
.	TRBJ1-4	.	TRBV19	16	TGTGCCAGTAGTATTTACAGGGCTGCAACTAATGAAAAACTGTTTTTT	CASSIYRAATNEKLFF
.	TRBJ1-5	few	TRBV4-1	17	TGCGCCAGCAGCCAAGACCTAGGGACGGGTAGCAATCAGCCCCAGCATTTT	CASSQDLGTGSNQPQHF
.	TRBJ2-1	.	TRBV7-2	15	TGTGCCAGCAGCTCGGCCCTGACTAGCAGGGGTGAGCAGTTCTTC	CASSSALTSRGEQFF
.	TRBJ1-5	few	TRBV4-1	15	TGCGCCAGCAGCCAGGCCAGGGGTTACAATCAGCCCCAGCATTTT	CASSQARGYNQPQHF
.	TRBJ2-1	many	TRBV27	14	TGTGCCAGCATCGCGGCGGACAGAAGCAATGAGCAGTTCTTC	CASIAADRSNEQFF
.	TRBJ1-1	.	TRBV20-1	13	TGCAGTGCTAGGGGCCGTCCCCACACCGAAGCTTTCTTT	CSARGRPHTEAFF